The clone carrying this T cell receptor (beta chain) qualifies as medium-sized (0.01 to 0.1%). As yet, its antigen is unknown. The CDR3 covers 15 residues. The ends lost 5 bases at V and 1 base at J; junction bases unmatched: 5. CDR1 is MNHNY, CDR2 SVGAGI, per germline (reference sequence). This sample is part of a study of type 1 regulatory T cells. TCRdb redid the calling of the reads with MiXCR, one entry per CDR3 protein. The sample carries 25,000 or so distinct CDR3 sequences, roughly 50% recorded once. This receptor was identified in a human donor in good health. This chain links TRBV6-6 with TRBJ2-7, with 10 bases that match TRBD1. The sample consisted of cultured T cells, either the whole culture or a sorted T cell fraction (not recorded which). The CDR3 sequence is CASSVGQGISYEQYF. DNA of the CDR3: TGTGCCAGCAGTGTGGGACAGGGGATTTCCTACGAGCAGTACTTC.